Each of the 15 T cell receptor beta chains below was sequenced from the same sample in a study of technical replicates of blood from a handful of donors. The method was immunoSEQ multiplex PCR; TCRdb's version includes in-frame clones alone and lacks a portion of them. The table includes 75,000 to 80,000 clones, roughly 94% detected once. Sequencing was carried out using T cells isolated from PBMCs. These receptors were collected from a human donor in good health.

The genes are TRBV28 and TRBJ1-2; D gene ambiguous. The CDR3 runs 15 residues. Germline-derived CDR1 and CDR2 are MDHEN and SYDVKM. V was trimmed by 2 bases and J by 4 bases, leaving 14 bases between them. The CDR3 loop reads CASSLSVQVPYGYTF. The CDR3 nucleotides read TGTGCCAGCAGTTTAAGTGTCCAGGTGCCCTATGGCTACACCTTC.

The chain uses TRBV19 and TRBJ2-7; D call uncertain. V lost 3 bases and J lost 4, with 13 bases in between. The CDR3 runs 14 residues. The V gene's germline CDR1 is LNHDA and CDR2 SQIVND (reference sequence). CDR3 DNA sequence: TGTGCCAGTAGTATCGTAGCAGCCTCGTACGAGCAGTACTTC. Its translation: CASSIVAASYEQYF.

This clone was observed a single time. V gene TRBV6-1 combines with J gene TRBJ2-7, with a tentative D call TRBD2 (5 bases). Trimming took 7 bases from V and 3 from J, leaving 10 bases between them. The CDR3 is 12 residues long. Per the germline V gene, CDR1 is MNHNS and CDR2 is SASEGT. This chain's CDR3 is CASMGSLYEQYF. CDR3 DNA: TGTGCCAGCATGGGGAGCCTCTACGAGCAGTACTTC.

The chain has TRBV11-2 and TRBJ1-1, with TRBD1 as a possible D gene (6 bases). V shed 8 bases and J shed 1 base, with 11 bases lying between them. Germline assignment: CDR1 SGHAT and CDR2 FQNNGV. The CDR3 length is 13 residues. This chain's CDR3 is CASGWGRNTEAFF. The CDR3 DNA follows: TGTGCCAGCGGGTGGGGGCGGAACACTGAAGCTTTCTTT.

Written as DNA, the CDR3 is TGTGCCAGCAGTGGCGGGACAGTCCTTCCCGGGGAGCTGTTTTTT. Translation gives CASSGGTVLPGELFF. The genes are TRBV2 and TRBJ2-2; D is possibly TRBD1 (7 bases). Trimming cost V 4 bases and J 6 bases, with 15 bases left between them. The CDR3 has 15 residues. Germline values: CDR1 SNHLY, CDR2 FYNNEI.

This clone was detected a few times. The J gene is TRBJ1-2, the V gene TRBV2; TRBD1 matches 7 bases. The V and J ends lost 6 bases and 7 bases, in that order; junction bases with no gene match: 5. Per germline, CDR1 SNHLY and CDR2 FYNNEI. CDR3 length equals 12 residues. The CDR3 nucleotides are TGTGCCAGCAGGACAGGGCCGGCTGGCTACACCTTC. Translation: CASRTGPAGYTF.

This chain connects TRBV2 to TRBJ1-1, with D possibly matching TRBD1 (5 bases). V was trimmed by 8 bases and J by 1 base, leaving 11 bases between them. This CDR3 comprises 13 residues. Germline CDR1 SNHLY, CDR2 FYNNEI. The CDR3 DNA is TGTGCCAGCGGGGCAGAACCGAACACTGAAGCTTTCTTT. Its protein product is CASGAEPNTEAFF.

CDR3 nucleotides: TGTGCCAGCAGTCTTAACCTGAGCGGGGAGCAGTACTTC. Its translation: CASSLNLSGEQYF. The J gene is TRBJ2-7, the V gene TRBV27; TRBD2 might be the D (6 bases). V lost 5 bases to trimming and J lost 7 bases, with 15 bases between them. In germline, CDR1 is MNHEY, CDR2 SMNVEV (reference sequence). This CDR3 region has 13 residues.

This chain joins TRBV4-2 and TRBJ1-1; maybe TRBD1 (6 bases). The V end lost 9 bases, the J end lost 0 bases, and 14 bases lay between the germline ends. The CDR3 has 14 residues. The germline CDR1 and CDR2 sequences are LGHNA and YNFKEQ. CDR3: CASQSGTMNTEAFF. CDR3 DNA: TGTGCCAGTCAATCCGGGACAATGAACACTGAAGCTTTCTTT.

CDR3 DNA: TGTGCCAGCAGTACCTCAGGATCACTAGCTACCGAGCAGTACTTC. Translation gives CASSTSGSLATEQYF. This rearrangement joins TRBV6-6 to TRBJ2-7; D perhaps matches TRBD2 (6 bases). The CDR3 length is 15 residues. CDR1 is MNHNY and CDR2 is SVGAGI in the germline V gene (reference sequence). V was shortened by 5 bases and J by 6 bases, with 20 bases between the two germline ends.

The chain has TRBV10-1 and TRBJ2-4; 10 positions match TRBD1. V gave up 0 bases and J gave up 6 bases; unmatched junction bases: 5. The germline V gene has CDR1 WNHNN and CDR2 SYGVQD (reference sequence). There are 16 residues in the CDR3. CDR3 in amino acids: CASSESFGTGVNIQYF. The DNA for the CDR3 is TGCGCCAGCAGTGAGTCTTTTGGGACAGGGGTAAACATTCAGTACTTC.

The chain links TRBV7-3 to TRBJ2-1, with 7 bases lining up with TRBD1. J was trimmed by 1 base and V by 3 bases; bases with no gene match: 6. Germline V gives CDR1 SGHTA, CDR2 FQGTGA. The CDR3 runs to 16 residues. CDR3 protein: CASSFTGEPSYNEQFF. The DNA of the CDR3 is TGTGCCAGCAGCTTTACAGGGGAGCCATCCTACAATGAGCAGTTCTTC.

J is TRBJ2-3 and V is TRBV4-1, with 9 bases that match TRBD2. The CDR3 runs 16 residues. The germline V gene encodes CDR1 MGHRA and CDR2 YSYEKL. With 1 base clipped from V and 5 bases from J, the junction kept 7 bases outside the gene matches. The CDR3 sequence is CASSQVREGGGDTQYF. In DNA, the CDR3 is TGCGCCAGCAGCCAAGTGCGGGAGGGCGGGGGAGATACGCAGTATTTT.

The CDR3 sequence is CASSLSPGEMGNQPQHF. The CDR3 coding sequence is TGTGCCAGCAGTTTATCTCCAGGGGAAATGGGCAATCAGCCCCAGCATTTT. The V gene is TRBV27, the J gene TRBJ1-5; a weak D match, TRBD1 (6 bases). Germline CDR1 MNHEY, CDR2 SMNVEV (reference sequence). The CDR3 loop spans 17 amino acids. V was cut by 0 bases and J by 2 bases, with 14 bases left in between.

The rearrangement uses TRBV5-6 and TRBJ2-7, with a tentative D call TRBD1 (6 bases). The germline V gene encodes CDR1 SGHDT and CDR2 YYEEEE. V lost 4 bases to trimming and J lost 4 bases, with 12 bases between them. This CDR3 contains 13 residues. Here the CDR3 DNA reads TGTGCCAGCAGCCCCGCAAGGGGGTACGAGCAGTACTTC. This sequence encodes CASSPARGYEQYF.